The clone carrying this T cell receptor (beta chain) was recorded only once. Clones were sequenced by immunoSEQ multiplex PCR, and TCRdb holds only the in-frame ones, with some missing. The sample contains 65,000 to 95,000 clones, approximately 89% of which appear only once. This sample is part of a study of control samples from healthy donors and cancer patients. This receptor was taken from a man aged 50-59 years in good health. Sequenced input: blood.

The CDR3 DNA sequence: TGTGCCATCAGTGAGTCGACAGGGGGCTATGGCTACACCTTC. This gives the protein CAISESTGGYGYTF. The rearrangement links TRBV10-3 to TRBJ1-2; 9 bases are a match to TRBD1. Trimming at V came to 0 bases and at J to 4 bases, leaving 0 bases not matched to a gene. Germline values: CDR1 ENHRY, CDR2 SYGVKD. The length of the CDR3 is 14 residues.